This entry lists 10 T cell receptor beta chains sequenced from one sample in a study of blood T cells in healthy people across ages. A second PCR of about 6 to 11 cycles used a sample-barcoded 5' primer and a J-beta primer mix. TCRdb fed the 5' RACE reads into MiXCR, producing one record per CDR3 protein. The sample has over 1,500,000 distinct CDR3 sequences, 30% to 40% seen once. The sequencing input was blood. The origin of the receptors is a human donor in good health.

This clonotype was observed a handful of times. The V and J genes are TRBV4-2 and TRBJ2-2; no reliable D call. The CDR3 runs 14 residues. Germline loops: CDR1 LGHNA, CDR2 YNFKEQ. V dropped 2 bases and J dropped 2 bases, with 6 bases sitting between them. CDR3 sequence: CASSQWVNTGELFF. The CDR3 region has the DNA TGTGCCAGCAGCCAATGGGTAAACACCGGGGAGCTGTTTTTT.

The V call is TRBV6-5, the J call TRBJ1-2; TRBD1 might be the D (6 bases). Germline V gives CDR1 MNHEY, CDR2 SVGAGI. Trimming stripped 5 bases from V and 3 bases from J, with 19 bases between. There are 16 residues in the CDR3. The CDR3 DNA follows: TGTGCCAGCAGTCTAAACCGGGACATCGGGGACTATGGCTACACCTTC. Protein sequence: CASSLNRDIGDYGYTF.

CDR3 region: CSVDLQGADTEAFF. The CDR3 DNA reads TGCAGCGTTGATCTACAGGGGGCGGACACTGAAGCTTTCTTT. This chain links TRBV29-1 with TRBJ1-1; 9 bases are shared with TRBD1. Germline V gene data show CDR1 as SQVTM and CDR2 as ANQGSEA. J gave up 3 bases and V 3 bases, and 5 bases lay outside the gene matches. CDR3 size: 14 residues.

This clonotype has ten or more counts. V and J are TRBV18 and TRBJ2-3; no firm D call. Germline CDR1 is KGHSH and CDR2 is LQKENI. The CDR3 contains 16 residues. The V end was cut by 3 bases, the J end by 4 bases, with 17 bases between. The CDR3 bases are TGTGCCAGCTCACCTCAGGACCGAATCGGACCAGATACGCAGTATTTT. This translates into CASSPQDRIGPDTQYF.

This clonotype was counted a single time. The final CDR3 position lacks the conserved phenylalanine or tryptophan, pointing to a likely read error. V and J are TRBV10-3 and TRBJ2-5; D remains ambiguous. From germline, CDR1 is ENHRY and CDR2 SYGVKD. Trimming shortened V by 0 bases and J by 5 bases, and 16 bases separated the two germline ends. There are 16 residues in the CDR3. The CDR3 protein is CAISESIEYSEETQYS. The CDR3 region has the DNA TGTGCCATCAGTGAGTCGATTGAGTACTCCGAGGAGACCCAGTACTCC.

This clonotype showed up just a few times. The CDR3 region is CASSLVKGGKKAFF. The DNA of the CDR3 is TGTGCCAGCAGCTTAGTCAAAGGGGGCAAAAAAGCTTTCTTT. The genes are TRBV7-9 and TRBJ1-1; 7 nucleotides match TRBD1. V dropped 1 base and J dropped 9; count of bases not matched to a gene: 8. The CDR3 extends over 14 amino acids. Per germline, CDR1 SEHNR and CDR2 FQNEAQ (reference sequence).

The CDR3 here is CASIRDGETDTQYF. DNA of the CDR3: TGCGCCAGCATCCGGGACGGGGAGACAGATACGCAGTATTTT. The chain joins TRBV10-2 to TRBJ2-3, with D possibly called TRBD1 or TRBD2 (5 bases each). Trimming stripped 7 bases from V and 3 bases from J, with 14 bases between. There are 14 residues in the CDR3. Germline-derived CDR1 and CDR2 are WSHSY and SAAADI.

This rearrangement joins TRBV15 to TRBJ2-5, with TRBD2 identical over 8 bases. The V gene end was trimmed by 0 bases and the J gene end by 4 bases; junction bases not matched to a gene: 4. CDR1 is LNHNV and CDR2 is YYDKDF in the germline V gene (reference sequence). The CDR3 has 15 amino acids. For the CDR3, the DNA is TGTGCCACCAGCAGAGATCTGAGCGGGGGAGAGACCCAGTACTTC. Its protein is CATSRDLSGGETQYF.

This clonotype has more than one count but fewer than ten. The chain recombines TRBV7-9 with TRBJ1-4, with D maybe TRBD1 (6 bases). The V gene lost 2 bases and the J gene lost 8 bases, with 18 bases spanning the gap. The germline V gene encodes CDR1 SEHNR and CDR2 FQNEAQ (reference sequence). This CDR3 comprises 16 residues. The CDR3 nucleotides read TGTGCCAGCAGCTTAAGCCTGGGGGGGCGAGTGGAAAAACTGTTTTTT. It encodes CASSLSLGGRVEKLFF.

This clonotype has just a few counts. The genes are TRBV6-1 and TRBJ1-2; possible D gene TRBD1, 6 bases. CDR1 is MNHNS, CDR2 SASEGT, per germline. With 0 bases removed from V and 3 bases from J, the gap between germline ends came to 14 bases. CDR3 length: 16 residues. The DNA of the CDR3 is TGTGCCAGCAGTGAAGCGGGGGGGCCCGTCCACTATGGCTACACCTTC. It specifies CASSEAGGPVHYGYTF.